One sample yielded the 9 T cell receptor beta chains listed below, sequenced in a study of PD-L1 blockade in urothelial cancer. Assay used: immunoSEQ multiplex PCR; TCRdb lists only in-frame clones, some missing. Of around 80,000 clones listed, about nine tenths are singletons. The starting material was PBMCs, obtained around atezolizumab (anti-PD-L1) treatment. The receptors shown here come from an older woman with urothelial cancer.

This chain connects TRBV4-1 to TRBJ2-7; 8 nucleotides match TRBD1. Germline V gene data show CDR1 as MGHRA and CDR2 as YSYEKL. After removal of 6 bases from V and 0 bases from J, the junction contained 10 bases not matched to a gene. There are 16 residues in the CDR3. CDR3 DNA sequence: TGCGCCAGCAGGTTTAGGGTCGGACAGGGCTCCTACGAGCAGTACTTC. Its translation is CASRFRVGQGSYEQYF.

This chain links TRBV12-5 with TRBJ1-5, with D hard to call. CDR1 and CDR2 from the germline V gene are LGHNT and FRNRAP. Deletions cut 3 bases from V and 0 bases from J, with 6 bases between. The CDR3 is made up of 14 amino acids. The CDR3 DNA follows: TGTGCTAGTGGTTTCAAACATAGCAATCAGCCCCAGCATTTT. Translated: CASGFKHSNQPQHF.

This chain links TRBV4-3 with TRBJ1-1; TRBD1 matches at 7 bases. Germline values: CDR1 LGHNA, CDR2 YSLEER. J gave up 2 bases and V 3 bases, and 12 bases lay outside the gene matches. The CDR3 runs 17 residues. The CDR3 region is CASSHDDREVRNTEAFF. DNA for the CDR3: TGCGCCAGCAGCCATGATGACAGGGAAGTCAGAAACACTGAAGCTTTCTTT.

The chain has TRBV19 and TRBJ2-6, with D tentatively TRBD1 (6 bases). Trimming shortened V by 5 bases and J by 2 bases, and 10 bases separated the two germline ends. The CDR3 covers 15 residues. In germline, CDR1 is LNHDA, CDR2 SQIVND (reference sequence). The CDR3: CASSLQGAGANVLTF. DNA for the CDR3: TGTGCCAGTAGTTTACAGGGAGCTGGGGCCAACGTCCTGACTTTC.

The chain combines TRBV6-1 with TRBJ1-5; maybe TRBD1 (6 bases). The germline V gene has CDR1 MNHNS and CDR2 SASEGT. CDR3 size: 15 residues. With 7 bases removed from V and 0 bases from J, the gap between germline ends came to 13 bases. CDR3 nucleotide sequence: TGTGCCAGCAATTCTGGGGACAATAGCAATCAGCCCCAGCATTTT. Translated: CASNSGDNSNQPQHF.

The V gene is TRBV19, the J gene TRBJ1-6; D is unclear. The CDR3 totals 15 residues. The V end lost 4 bases, the J end lost 9 bases, and 16 bases lay between the germline ends. CDR1 is LNHDA, CDR2 SQIVND, per germline (reference sequence). CDR3 sequence reads: CASSRGPLVGSPLHF. CDR3 nucleotides: TGTGCCAGTAGTAGAGGGCCTCTGGTAGGTTCACCCCTCCACTTT.

The chain is built from TRBV6-1 and TRBJ2-5; TRBD2 aligns across 7 bases. V lost 5 bases to trimming and J lost 3 bases; unmatched junction nucleotides: 6. This CDR3 region has 14 residues. Germline lookup yields CDR1 MNHNS and CDR2 SASEGT. CDR3 protein: CASSPWGGEETQYF. The CDR3 DNA is TGTGCCAGCAGTCCCTGGGGAGGGGAAGAGACCCAGTACTTC.

The chain joins TRBV6-6 to TRBJ2-7, with TRBD1 matching 7 bases. Germline-derived CDR1 and CDR2 are MNHNY and SVGAGI (reference sequence). The CDR3 is made up of 14 amino acids. The trim removed 0 bases at V and 2 bases at J, leaving 1 base unmatched. The chain's CDR3 is CASSYSQGAYEQYF. CDR3 nucleotide sequence: TGTGCCAGCAGTTACTCGCAGGGGGCCTACGAGCAGTACTTC.

The chain has TRBV7-6 and TRBJ1-6, with TRBD1 identical over 7 bases. Trimming cost V 1 base and J 9 bases; bases outside gene matches: 9. From germline, CDR1 is SGHVS and CDR2 FNYEAQ. The CDR3 is 16 residues long. The CDR3 loop is CASSLVGPRQGSPLHF. For the CDR3, the DNA is TGTGCCAGCAGCTTAGTGGGGCCCCGACAGGGTTCACCCCTCCACTTT.